The clone carrying this T cell receptor (beta chain) was observed a handful of times. Its specificity is not known. This sample stems from a study of early T cells in non-severe SARS-CoV-2 infection. Study background: Bulk RNA taken from unsorted whole blood was sequenced, leaving chains unpaired. Findings and limits, study-wide: The matching step, a VDJdb search, favored anti-spike CD8 responses and missed private and CD4 specificities.

Germline V gene sequence: CDR1 MGHDK, CDR2 SYGVNS. The CDR3 extends over 17 amino acids. V was clipped by 5 bases and J by 3 bases, with 22 bases between them. Individual cDNA molecules received unique molecular identifiers during library preparation. TCRdb independently ran MiXCR on the 5' RACE reads; one entry per CDR3 protein. The sample has about 77,000 distinct CDR3 sequences, roughly 12% seen once. The specimen comprised whole blood, sampled at baseline. The gene calls are TRBV25-1 and TRBJ1-2; D not resolved. This TCR was recovered from an adult who was a healthcare worker with PCR-confirmed SARS-CoV-2 infection or an uninfected control (not recorded which). The donor label of this sample is uncertain. CDR3 protein: CASSSLVGQARDYGYTF. CDR3 sequence (DNA): TGTGCCAGCAGTTCCCTGGTGGGCCAGGCCAGAGACTATGGCTACACCTTC.